The 9 T cell receptor beta chains presented below share a single source sample, sequenced in a study of shared clonotypes between healthy human individuals. TCRdb's copy holds only in-frame clones and misses some; the assay was immunoSEQ multiplex PCR. Of about 2.3 million clones in the sample, over 90% were seen once. The specimen was naive CD4+ T cells from PBMCs. Subset reported: CD45RA+ positively selected. These receptors all stem from a man in his late teens or twenties in good health. Some clones in this sample may be carry-over from other donors' samples.

The chain uses TRBV18 and TRBJ1-2; D unresolved. Germline CDR1 is KGHSH and CDR2 is LQKENI. The CDR3 has 13 residues. Trimming took off 0 bases at V and 7 bases at J, with 9 bases between the two ends. This chain's CDR3 is CASSPPAGFGYTF. The CDR3 DNA reads as TGTGCCAGCTCACCACCTGCGGGGTTTGGCTACACCTTC.

This sequence joins TRBV28 and TRBJ1-2, with 9 positions matching TRBD1. V shed 5 bases and J 6 bases; nucleotides not matched to a gene: 1. CDR3 length: 12 amino acids. From germline, CDR1 is MDHEN and CDR2 SYDVKM. CDR3 sequence (DNA): TGTGCCAGCAGTGGACAGGGGCATGGCTACACCTTC. Its protein product is CASSGQGHGYTF.

The gene calls are TRBV7-2 and TRBJ1-1; 8 positions match TRBD1. The CDR3 consists of 15 residues. CDR1 is SGHTA and CDR2 is FQGNSA in the germline V gene. V lost 5 bases and J lost 3; bases outside the gene matches: 8. DNA for the CDR3: TGTGCCAGCAGCCCCCAAGGACAGGGCTACACTGAAGCTTTCTTT. Translating gives CASSPQGQGYTEAFF.

V usage is TRBV28 and J usage is TRBJ2-1; 13 bases are a match to TRBD2. The germline V gene has CDR1 MDHEN and CDR2 SYDVKM. CDR3 length: 17 residues. After removal of 3 bases from V and 5 bases from J, the junction contained 7 bases not matched to a gene. The CDR3 spells CASSLRSGLAGDNEQFF. The CDR3 DNA reads as TGTGCCAGCAGTTTGAGGTCCGGACTAGCGGGAGACAATGAGCAGTTCTTC.

Comment on this clone: Additional DNA sequences in this sample encode the identical CDR3. J is TRBJ2-3 and V is TRBV7-2; D might be TRBD1 (6 bases). Germline values: CDR1 SGHTA, CDR2 FQGNSA. Deletions cut 1 base from V and 3 bases from J, with 11 bases between. The CDR3 totals 15 residues. The DNA for the CDR3 is TGTGCCAGCAGCTTAGTTGGGGGCGGGACAGATACGCAGTATTTT. Its translation is CASSLVGGGTDTQYF.

The J gene is TRBJ1-2, the V gene TRBV4-3; TRBD1 might be the D (6 bases). The V gene's germline CDR1 is LGHNA and CDR2 YSLEER. V lost 6 bases and J 0 bases, leaving 11 bases between the germline ends. The CDR3 is made up of 14 amino acids. The CDR3 sequence: CASSQGFSNYGYTF. CDR3 sequence (DNA): TGCGCCAGCAGTCAGGGGTTTTCTAACTATGGCTACACCTTC.

The rearrangement joins TRBV27 to TRBJ2-1, with 11 bases lining up with TRBD2. Looked up from germline, CDR1 is MNHEY and CDR2 is SMNVEV (reference sequence). The CDR3 totals 15 residues. Losses at the gene ends were 1 base for V and 10 bases for J; bases not matched to a gene: 6. CDR3 loop: CASSLFGLAGREQFF. In nucleotides, the CDR3 is TGTGCCAGCAGTTTATTTGGACTAGCGGGCAGAGAGCAGTTCTTC.

The chain joins TRBV27 to TRBJ1-4, with TRBD1 identical over 8 bases. After removal of 3 bases from V and 6 bases from J, the junction contained 6 bases not matched to a gene. This CDR3 contains 15 residues. Germline CDR1 MNHEY, CDR2 SMNVEV (reference sequence). The CDR3 sequence: CASSFLGQGDEKLFF. In DNA form, the CDR3 reads TGTGCCAGCAGTTTCCTCGGACAGGGTGATGAAAAACTGTTTTTT.

This chain links TRBV5-4 with TRBJ1-2, with D maybe TRBD1 (5 bases). Germline lookup yields CDR1 SGHNT and CDR2 YYREEE (reference sequence). V was clipped by 4 bases and J by 0 bases, with 22 bases between them. This CDR3 has 18 amino acids. CDR3 DNA: TGTGCCAGCAGCCCGCGGGGCCAGGAGCTAACTCCTAACTATGGCTACACCTTC. Translated, it gives CASSPRGQELTPNYGYTF.